This record concerns one T cell receptor (beta chain) sequence. Its specificity is unknown. The data belong to a study of vaccination and CD4 T cells after COVID-19. The CDR3 is made up of 16 amino acids. V lost 0 bases and J 4 bases, leaving 17 bases between the germline ends. From germline, CDR1 is DFQATT and CDR2 SNEGSKA (reference sequence). Study-level results: In median terms, SARS-CoV-2-reactive clonotypes went from roughly 21 to 40, a nonsignificant rise.

Specified treatment: approximately 11-day PBMC culture with coronavirus spike peptide pools or control peptides (ViraFEST assay). With the Oncomine TCR Beta short-read assay, DNA from cultured CD4+ T cells was sequenced. Cultures of CD4+ T cells served as the source for extracting genomic DNA. TCRdb fed the PCR reads into MiXCR, producing one record per CDR3 protein. The sample consists of roughly 16,000 distinct CDR3 sequences, over 30% of them appearing once. The clonotype comes from a human donor who had recovered from COVID-19. Sample: CD4+ T cells from blood, cultured in vitro. V is TRBV20-1 and J is TRBJ2-3; a possible D gene is TRBD2 (8 bases). The CDR3 nucleotides read TGCAGTGCTAGAGATTTCACGGGAGGGGGCGCAGATACGCAGTATTTT. Amino acids: CSARDFTGGGADTQYF.